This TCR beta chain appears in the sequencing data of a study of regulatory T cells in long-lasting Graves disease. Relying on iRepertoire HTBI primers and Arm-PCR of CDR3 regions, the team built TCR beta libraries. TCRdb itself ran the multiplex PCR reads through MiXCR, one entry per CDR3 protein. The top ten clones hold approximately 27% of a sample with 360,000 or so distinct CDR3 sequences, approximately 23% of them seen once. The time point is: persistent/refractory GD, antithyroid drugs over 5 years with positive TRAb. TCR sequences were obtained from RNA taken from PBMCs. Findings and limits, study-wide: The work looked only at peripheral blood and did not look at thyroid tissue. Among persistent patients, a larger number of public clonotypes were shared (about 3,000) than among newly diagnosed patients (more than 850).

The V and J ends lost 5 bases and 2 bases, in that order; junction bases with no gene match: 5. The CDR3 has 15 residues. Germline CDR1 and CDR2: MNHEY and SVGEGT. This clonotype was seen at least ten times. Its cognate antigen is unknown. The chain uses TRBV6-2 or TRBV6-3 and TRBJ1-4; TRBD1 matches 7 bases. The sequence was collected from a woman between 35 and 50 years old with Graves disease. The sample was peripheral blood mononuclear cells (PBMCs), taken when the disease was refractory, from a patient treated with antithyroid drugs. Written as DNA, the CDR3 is TGTGCCAGCAGTAGACAGGGTCGCACTAATGAAAAACTGTTTTTT. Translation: CASSRQGRTNEKLFF.